The following is a TCR beta chain sequence with its context. Antigen unknown. This entry comes from a study of cytomegalovirus exposure and HLA in healthy donors. Study results and limitations: Later analysis indicated greater clonal expansion among HLA-associated TCR beta chains than among equally common other chains.

The PCR ran on 60 Vbeta and 13 Jbeta primers. Assay used: immunoSEQ multiplex PCR; TCRdb lists only in-frame clones, some missing. Here the sample spans some 65,000 clones, more than 70% being singletons. Germline loops: CDR1 LNHDA, CDR2 SQIVND (reference sequence). This CDR3 has 13 amino acids. Unmatched junction bases numbered 7, after V lost 7 bases and J lost 5 bases. The sequence was collected from a man between 45 and 60 years old in good health and CMV-seropositive. The material sequenced was PBMCs. The chain employs TRBV19 and TRBJ2-5, with 7 bases lining up with TRBD1. The CDR3 reads CASKETGWETQYF. DNA for the CDR3: TGTGCCAGTAAGGAGACAGGGTGGGAGACCCAGTACTTC.